Shown below are 14 T cell receptor beta chains from a single sample sequenced in a study of T cell responses to AZD1222 COVID-19 vaccine. Assay: immunoSEQ multiplex PCR; the TCRdb copy retains only in-frame clones and omits some. The sample yields around 130,000 clones, roughly 92% seen once. This specimen was peripheral blood, taken 28 days after the second AZD1222 dose. The receptors here all came from an adult who received the AZD1222 COVID-19 vaccine.

The chain carries TRBV18 and TRBJ2-1, with unresolved D. V was trimmed by 6 bases and J by 8 bases, leaving 8 bases between them. The CDR3 runs to 11 residues. CDR1 is KGHSH and CDR2 is LQKENI in the germline V gene. CDR3 nucleotides: TGTGCCAGCTCTGGGAAGGATGAGCAGTTCTTC. This gives the protein CASSGKDEQFF.

This chain links TRBV6-5 with TRBJ2-2, with D possibly being TRBD1 (5 bases). Trimming removed 2 bases at V and 6 bases at J, with 13 bases between. Germline lookup yields CDR1 MNHEY and CDR2 SVGAGI. The length of the CDR3 is 15 residues. The CDR3 DNA reads TGTGCCAGCAGTTACAGGCTAGGGGTCCCCGGGGAGCTGTTTTTT. Translation gives CASSYRLGVPGELFF.

This chain links TRBV11-2 with TRBJ1-1, with D unresolved. This CDR3 spans 13 amino acids. CDR1 is SGHAT and CDR2 is FQNNGV in the germline V gene. V lost 1 base and J 4 bases, leaving 7 bases between the germline ends. The CDR3 loop reads CASSLGAGTEAFF. The CDR3 coding sequence is TGTGCCAGCAGCTTAGGGGCGGGCACTGAAGCTTTCTTT.

The rearrangement joins TRBV6-2 or TRBV6-3 to TRBJ2-7; tentatively, D is TRBD1 (6 bases). This CDR3 region has 15 residues. Germline CDR1 and CDR2: MNHEY and SVGEGT. V shed 6 bases and J shed 3 bases, with 18 bases lying between them. The CDR3 spells CASSPEDSRLYEQYF. The CDR3 bases are TGTGCCAGCAGCCCCGAGGACAGTCGCCTCTACGAGCAGTACTTC.

The V call is TRBV7-2, the J call TRBJ2-3, with 10 nucleotides matching TRBD1. Germline CDR1 reads SGHTA; CDR2 reads FQGNSA. CDR3 length: 15 residues. Unmatched junction bases numbered 1, after V lost 4 bases and J lost 0 bases. The CDR3 DNA is TGTGCCAGCAGCTCGACAGGGGGCAGCACAGATACGCAGTATTTT. This gives the protein CASSSTGGSTDTQYF.

This clone was picked up one time. V usage is TRBV27 and J usage is TRBJ2-7, with a tentative D call TRBD2 (6 bases). The CDR3 has 16 residues. The germline V gene has CDR1 MNHEY and CDR2 SMNVEV (reference sequence). The V end was cut by 1 base, the J end by 4 bases, with 17 bases between. Here the CDR3 reads CASSLWLGTGSYEQYF. The CDR3 DNA sequence: TGTGCCAGCAGTTTATGGTTGGGGACTGGTTCGTACGAGCAGTACTTC.

This clone was observed a handful of times. The chain recombines TRBV11-3 with TRBJ1-4, with 7 bases identical to TRBD1. J gave up 5 bases and V 5 bases, and 8 bases lay outside the gene matches. From germline, CDR1 is SGHNT and CDR2 YENEEA. This CDR3 is built from 15 residues. CDR3 protein: CASSVTGDLNEKLFF. The CDR3 coding sequence is TGTGCCAGCAGCGTAACAGGGGACTTAAATGAAAAACTGTTTTTT. The entire variable domain, with the rest obtained from reference TRBV11-3 and TRBJ1-4, is as follows: EAGVVQSPRYKIIEKKQPVAFWCNPISGHNTLYWYLQNLGQGPELLIRYENEEAVDDSQLPKDRFSAERLKGVDSTLKIQPAELGDSAVYLCASSVTGDLNEKLFFGSGTQLSVL.

By sample fraction, this clone is medium-sized. This chain links TRBV7-9 with TRBJ2-7, with TRBD1 matching over 10 bases. The ends lost 7 bases at V and 4 bases at J; junction bases unmatched: 7. The CDR3 sequence is 14 residues long. Germline CDR1 SEHNR, CDR2 FQNEAQ (reference sequence). CDR3 sequence (DNA): TGTGCCAGCAATGACAGGGGGCGCCGATACGAGCAGTACTTC. Amino acids: CASNDRGRRYEQYF.

The chain carries TRBV2 and TRBJ2-3; D call uncertain. The V gene lost 2 bases and the J gene lost 2 bases, with 2 bases spanning the gap. Germline V CDR1 and CDR2: SNHLY, FYNNEI. The CDR3 is 12 amino acids. The CDR3 here is CASSELTDTQYF. The CDR3, as DNA: TGTGCCAGCAGTGAACTCACAGATACGCAGTATTTT.

The chain joins TRBV19 to TRBJ2-3; D unclear. The CDR3 totals 18 residues. Germline CDR1 is LNHDA and CDR2 is SQIVND (reference sequence). The germline V and J ends were trimmed by 0 bases and 1 base, with 17 bases remaining between them. The CDR3 bases are TGTGCCAGTAGTATAGACCCTGATGGACGTTCTCGCACAGATACGCAGTATTTT. This gives the protein CASSIDPDGRSRTDTQYF.

The chain links TRBV19 to TRBJ1-2, with no clear D. This CDR3 spans 12 amino acids. CDR1 is LNHDA, CDR2 SQIVND, per germline (reference sequence). V lost 2 bases, J lost 2 bases, and 3 bases lay in between. In DNA, the CDR3 is TGTGCCAGTAGTATACAGAACTATGGCTACACCTTC. Its translation: CASSIQNYGYTF. Looking up the rest from reference TRBV19 and TRBJ1-2 gives the full variable domain: DGGITQSPKYLFRKEGQNVTLSCEQNLNHDAMYWYRQDPGQGLRLIYYSQIVNDFQKGDIAEGYSVSREKKESFPLTVTSAQKNPTAFYLCASSIQNYGYTFGSGTRLTVV.

CDR3 bases: TGTGCCAGTAGCACACAGGGTGTGAGCAATCAGCCCCAGCATTTT. Translated, it gives CASSTQGVSNQPQHF. The chain couples TRBV19 to TRBJ1-5; D possibly corresponds to TRBD1 (6 bases). Germline V gene lookup returns CDR1 LNHDA and CDR2 SQIVND (reference sequence). The CDR3 covers 15 residues. Trimming pared 6 bases from V and 1 base from J, leaving 13 bases between. Together with reference TRBV19 and TRBJ1-5, the CDR3 gives the full variable domain: DGGITQSPKYLFRKEGQNVTLSCEQNLNHDAMYWYRQDPGQGLRLIYYSQIVNDFQKGDIAEGYSVSREKKESFPLTVTSAQKNPTAFYLCASSTQGVSNQPQHFGDGTRLSIL.

The sample holds a few counts of this clone. The chain links TRBV3-1 (or the pseudogene TRBV3-2) to TRBJ2-7, with D possibly matching TRBD1 (5 bases). Looked up from germline, CDR1 is LGHDT and CDR2 is YNNKEL (reference sequence). There are 14 residues in the CDR3. V shed 1 base and J shed 2 bases, with 9 bases lying between them. This CDR3 reads CASSQVDSPYEQYF. The CDR3, as DNA: TGTGCCAGCAGCCAAGTTGACAGTCCCTACGAGCAGTACTTC.

This sequence joins TRBV18 and TRBJ2-1; a weak D match, TRBD1 (5 bases). This CDR3 spans 16 amino acids. V lost 6 bases, J lost 6 bases, and 21 bases lay in between. Germline V lookup: CDR1 KGHSH, CDR2 LQKENI. CDR3 amino acids: CASSRAGGRRGNEQFF. In DNA, the CDR3 is TGTGCCAGCTCCCGCGCCGGTGGCAGAAGGGGCAATGAGCAGTTCTTC.